This T cell receptor beta chain is drawn from a study of immune heterogeneity within non-small cell lung tumors. About the research overall: Of all tumors, 4 turned out to be squamous cell carcinomas, 10 to 11 were non-squamous carcinomas and 1 was not otherwise specified.

Per sample, approximately 600 ng of bulk tumor genomic DNA was the template used. Every primary tumor yielded several biopsies, spaced far apart, that were taken during surgery. With untreated, newly diagnosed non-small cell lung cancer, the patients went on to undergo curative surgery. Those donating were patients (newly diagnosed with non-small cell lung cancer) who were having surgery with curative intent. A multiplex PCR containing 32 V primers and 13 J primers was used to amplify TCR beta CDR3. TCRdb re-derived calls from the multiplex PCR reads in MiXCR, one entry per CDR3 protein. The table has roughly 15,000 distinct CDR3 sequences, under 30% seen once; the top ten hold roughly 5.2%. Details on this clonotype: Antigen unknown. No conserved phenylalanine or tryptophan ends this CDR3, so it is likely a read error.

General observations from the study: Recurring identical dominant CDR3 beta clonotypes were observed across tumor sites within a patient, together with site-unique high-frequency clones. Individual patients' high-frequency T-cell receptor beta clonotypes were largely distinct from one another.

The TCR comes from a man in his forties with non-small cell lung cancer. The sample was lung tumor tissue.

DNA of the CDR3: TGCGCCAGCAGCTTAGCGGGAGGGCCTGATACGCAGTATTCT. Amino acids: CASSLAGGPDTQYS. The chain joins TRBV5-1 to TRBJ2-3; the match to TRBD2 covers 10 bases. Losses at the gene ends were 2 bases for V and 6 bases for J; bases not matched to a gene: 3. This CDR3 region has 14 residues. Per the germline V gene, CDR1 is SGHRS and CDR2 is YFSETQ.